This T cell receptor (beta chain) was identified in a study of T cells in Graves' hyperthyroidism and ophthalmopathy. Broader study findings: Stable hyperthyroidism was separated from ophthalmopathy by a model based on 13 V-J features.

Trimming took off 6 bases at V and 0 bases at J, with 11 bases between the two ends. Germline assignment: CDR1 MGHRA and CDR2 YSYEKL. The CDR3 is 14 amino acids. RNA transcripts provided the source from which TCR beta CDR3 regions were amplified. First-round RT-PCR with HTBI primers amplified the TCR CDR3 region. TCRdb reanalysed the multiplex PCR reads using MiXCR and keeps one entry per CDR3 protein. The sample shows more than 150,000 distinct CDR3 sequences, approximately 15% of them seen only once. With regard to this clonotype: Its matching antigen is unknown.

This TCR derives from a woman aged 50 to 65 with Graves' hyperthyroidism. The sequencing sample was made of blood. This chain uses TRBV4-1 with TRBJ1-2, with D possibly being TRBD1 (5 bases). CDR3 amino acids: CASSKTDSNYGYTF. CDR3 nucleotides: TGCGCCAGCAGTAAGACAGACTCTAACTATGGCTACACCTTC.